The rows below give T cell receptor beta chains drawn from one sample of a study of graft-versus-host responses after intestinal transplantation. These receptors are not linked to any known antigen. TCRdb's copy holds only in-frame clones and misses some; the assay was immunoSEQ multiplex PCR. The sample consists of around 25,000 clones, around 80% of them appearing once. Sequences were derived from unstimulated CD4+ T cells sorted from spleen or lymph node cells, sampled before intestinal transplant. The receptors stem from a human donor who received an intestinal transplant. The CDR3 runs from the conserved cysteine through the conserved F or W. The D gene is left open where the match is weak. For some rows the clone size is stated as once, few or many, or as a class when expanded; others skip it.

D,J,V,size,DNA,CDR3
-,TRBJ2-2,TRBV4-1,few,TGCGCCAGCAGCCAGGGGGCGAACACCGGGGAGCTGTTTTTT,CASSQGANTGELFF
TRBD1,TRBJ1-2,TRBV6-6,-,TGTGCCAGCAGTTATACAGGGGGCCATAACTATGGCTACACCTTC,CASSYTGGHNYGYTF
-,TRBJ1-5,TRBV28,-,TGTGCCAGCAGTTTACTGGACAGAGCCACGCCCCAGCATTTT,CASSLLDRATPQHF
-,TRBJ2-2,TRBV30,-,TGTGCCTGGAGGGGGCCAAGCGGCACCGGGGAGCTGTTTTTT,CAWRGPSGTGELFF
-,TRBJ2-7,TRBV6-5,-,TGTGCCAGCAGTTACGCGCGGGACGGCCCCTACGAGCAGTACTTC,CASSYARDGPYEQYF
TRBD2,TRBJ2-1,TRBV11-2,-,TGTGCCAGCGGACCGGTGGCTAGCGGCGAGCAGTTCTTC,CASGPVASGEQFF
-,TRBJ1-4,TRBV6-5,-,TGTGCCAGCAGCCCAGACAGTGCAACTAATGAAAAACTGTTTTTT,CASSPDSATNEKLFF
-,TRBJ2-3,TRBV6-1,-,TGTGCCAGCAGTGCCTTAGCGGATACGCAGTATTTT,CASSALADTQYF
-,TRBJ1-5,TRBV6-5,few,TGTGCCAGCAGTCCGTGGACAGAACATCAGCCCCAGCATTTT,CASSPWTEHQPQHF
-,TRBJ1-2,TRBV30,-,TGTGCCTGGATCCCTGTCCCCGGAGGGAACTATGGCTACACCTTC,CAWIPVPGGNYGYTF
-,TRBJ2-3,TRBV4-1,-,TGCGCCAGCAGCCAAGAAAGAGGCGGGACCACACGTAGCACAGATACGCAGTATTTT,CASSQERGGTTRSTDTQYF
TRBD2,TRBJ2-5,TRBV4-1,-,TGCGCCAGCAGCTCGACCTCCCTAGCGGGGGGTTCAGAGACCCAGTACTTC,CASSSTSLAGGSETQYF
-,TRBJ1-1,TRBV5-4,-,TGTGCCAGCAGCTTGGGAGGGAGGGAAACTGAAGCTTTCTTT,CASSLGGRETEAFF
TRBD1,TRBJ2-1,TRBV6-1,-,TGTGCCAGCAGTGTGGGGACAGGGAGCTCGTATGAGCAGTTCTTC,CASSVGTGSSYEQFF
-,TRBJ1-1,TRBV4-2,-,TGTGCCAGCAGCCAAGGAAACCTGAACACTGAAGCTTTCTTT,CASSQGNLNTEAFF
-,TRBJ1-6,TRBV2,-,TGTGCCAGCAGCCCCCCCCTCCACTTT,CASSPPLHF
-,TRBJ1-1,TRBV5-1,-,TGCGCCAGCAGCTTTGGTGGGGTTATGAACACTGAAGCTTTCTTT,CASSFGGVMNTEAFF
-,TRBJ1-2,TRBV28,-,TGTGCCAGCAGTTTAGGTATGGCAAACTATGGCTACACCTTC,CASSLGMANYGYTF
-,TRBJ1-4,TRBV7-9,-,TGTGCCAGCAGCTTAGCGCAAAAAAATGAAAAACTGTTTTTT,CASSLAQKNEKLFF
-,TRBJ2-1,TRBV10-2,-,TGCGCCAGCAGTGGGGGGACACCCTCCTACAATGAGCAGTTCTTC,CASSGGTPSYNEQFF
TRBD1,TRBJ2-4,TRBV5-1,once,TGCGCCAGCAGCTTGGGCCAGGGGGCAAACATTCAGTACTTC,CASSLGQGANIQYF
-,TRBJ1-3,TRBV29-1,-,TGCAGCTTTCGGCAGGGAACTGGAAACACCATATATTTT,CSFRQGTGNTIYF
-,TRBJ2-3,TRBV28,-,TGTGCCAGCAGTTTACCGTCTAGTCTCACAGATACGCAGTATTTT,CASSLPSSLTDTQYF
TRBD1,TRBJ2-1,TRBV5-4,-,TGTGCCAGCAGCTTGCGAGACAGGGGGAATGAGCAGTTCTTC,CASSLRDRGNEQFF
-,TRBJ2-1,TRBV1,-,TGCACCAGCAGCCAAACTAGCGGGGATGAGCAGTTCTTC,CTSSQTSGDEQFF
-,TRBJ1-6,TRBV28,-,TGTGCCAGCAGTCGACTGAATTCACCCCTCCACTTT,CASSRLNSPLHF
-,TRBJ1-6,TRBV30,few,TGTGCCTGGAAGGGGGACGCGAGGTCACCCCTCCACTTT,CAWKGDARSPLHF
TRBD1,TRBJ1-4,TRBV11-3,-,TGTGCCAGCAGCCTCCGGGACAGCCTAGGGTATGAAAAACTGTTTTTT,CASSLRDSLGYEKLFF
-,TRBJ1-5,TRBV5-1,-,TGCGCCAGCAGCTTGGAATCCAATCAGCCCCAGCATTTT,CASSLESNQPQHF
-,TRBJ1-2,TRBV20-1,-,TGCAGTGCTAGAGAGTTGGACGGCTACACCTTC,CSARELDGYTF
-,TRBJ1-5,TRBV11-2,once,TGTGCCAGCAGCTTAGAAGATCAGCCCCAGCATTTT,CASSLEDQPQHF
-,TRBJ2-5,TRBV7-5,-,TGTGTCAGAAGCTTAGTCCAAGAGACCCAGTACTTC,CVRSLVQETQYF
TRBD2,TRBJ2-3,TRBV27,-,TGTGCCACCCGACTAGCGGGAGAGAGGGGAGATACGCAGTATTTT,CATRLAGERGDTQYF
-,TRBJ2-7,TRBV19,-,TGTGCCAGTAGTTCCCTCTACGAGCAGTACTTC,CASSSLYEQYF
TRBD1,TRBJ1-4,TRBV27,-,TGTGCCAGCAGTTCCGGGAGGATGACAGGGGGGAAAGAAAAACTGTTTTTT,CASSSGRMTGGKEKLFF
-,TRBJ2-6,TRBV18,-,TGTGCCAGCTCACCTACTGGGGCCAACGTCCTGACTTTC,CASSPTGANVLTF
-,TRBJ1-5,TRBV6-1,few,TGTGCCAGCAGTGACCCGCCCGAGGGTCAGCCCCAGCATTTT,CASSDPPEGQPQHF
-,TRBJ1-6,TRBV5-1,-,TGCGCCAGCAGCCAAAGGGGGGATCTGAATTCACCCCTCCACTTT,CASSQRGDLNSPLHF
-,TRBJ2-5,TRBV7-6,-,TGTGCCAGCAGCCTATATCAAGGGGGGGAGACCCAGTACTTC,CASSLYQGGETQYF
-,TRBJ1-2,TRBV19,-,TGTGCCAGTAGTGCCCCCGGGACAAGCGGACTAAGCTACACCTTC,CASSAPGTSGLSYTF
-,TRBJ1-5,TRBV4-1,-,TGCGCCAGCAGCTTCCGGGGCGATCAGCCCCAGCATTTT,CASSFRGDQPQHF
TRBD2,TRBJ2-7,TRBV27,-,TGTGCCAGCAGTTTAGGAACTAGCGGCTACGAGCAGTACTTC,CASSLGTSGYEQYF
-,TRBJ1-4,TRBV19,few,TGTGCCAGTAGTCCCCTCCAGGGTGCAACTAATGAAAAACTGTTTTTT,CASSPLQGATNEKLFF
-,TRBJ2-7,TRBV6-5,-,TGTGCCAGCAGTTTATGGGGTGACGAGCAGTACTTC,CASSLWGDEQYF
TRBD2,TRBJ2-5,TRBV7-9,-,TGTGCCAGCAGCTTAGGAGTAGCGGGAGGGCCAGGAGAGACCCAGTACTTC,CASSLGVAGGPGETQYF
-,TRBJ1-1,TRBV27,-,TGTGCCAGCAGTTTTAACCTGAACACTGAAGCTTTCTTT,CASSFNLNTEAFF